A single sample is the source of the 6 T cell receptor beta chains below, sequenced in a study of patients and donors after allogeneic stem cell transplantation. Each CDR3 protein is one row after TCRdb ran MiXCR on the RT-PCR reads. Here the sample spans about 18,000 distinct CDR3 sequences, 4.5% to 5.5% being singletons. Sequenced: blood, either unsorted or a sorted T cell fraction (not recorded which). The receptors were gathered from a human donor who was either an allogeneic HSCT recipient or a stem cell or donor lymphocyte infusion donor (not recorded which). It is not recorded whose cells these are; they may come from a transplant donor.

This clonotype was recorded many times. The genes are TRBV27 and TRBJ2-7; TRBD2 matches 11 bases. The CDR3 has 15 amino acids. V shed 6 bases and J 2 bases; nucleotides not matched to a gene: 6. Germline V lookup: CDR1 MNHEY, CDR2 SMNVEV (reference sequence). CDR3 in DNA: TGTGCCAGCAGACTGGGACTAGCGGCTACCTACGAGCAGTACTTC. This sequence encodes CASRLGLAATYEQYF.

This clonotype showed up many times. Without the conserved terminal phenylalanine or tryptophan, this CDR3 likely stems from a read error. The limits of the CDR3 on the DNA are not certain, so only TCRdb's listed CDR3 is given. The genes are TRBV28 and TRBJ2-7; the D call in the table, TRBD1, was not verified against the DNA. The CDR3 adds up to 12 amino acids, both ends counted. Germline V lookup: CDR1 MDHEN, CDR2 SYDVKM. CDR3 sequence reads: CASSRTGRGTPA.

This clonotype appeared a few times. V usage is TRBV11-1 and J usage is TRBJ2-2; D gene uncertain. Germline V gives CDR1 SGHAT, CDR2 FQDESV (reference sequence). V lost 1 base to trimming and J lost 4 bases, with 19 bases between them. The CDR3 consists of 18 residues. The CDR3 reads CASSLVWLGRKITGELFF. CDR3 DNA: TGTGCCAGCAGCTTAGTGTGGTTGGGCAGAAAAATCACCGGGGAGCTGTTTTTT. Together with reference TRBV11-1 and TRBJ2-2, the CDR3 gives the full variable domain: EAEVAQSPRYKITEKSQAVAFWCDPISGHATLYWYRQILGQGPELLVQFQDESVVDDSQLPKDRFSAERLKGVDSTLKIQPAELGDSAMYLCASSLVWLGRKITGELFFGEGSRLTVL.

This clonotype showed up just a few times. The rearrangement uses TRBV6-4 and TRBJ2-3; TRBD2 matches 7 bases. The V segment lost 5 bases and the J segment 2 bases; nucleotides outside the gene matches: 7. This CDR3 contains 15 residues. Germline V gene sequence: CDR1 MRHNA, CDR2 SNTAGT. DNA of the CDR3: TGTGCCAGCAGTATGACGGGAGGACCCACAGATACGCAGTATTTT. This gives the protein CASSMTGGPTDTQYF.

In this sample, this clonotype is medium-sized. The chain employs TRBV11-1 and TRBJ2-4; D remains unclear. The CDR3 is 18 amino acids. From germline, CDR1 is SGHAT and CDR2 FQDESV (reference sequence). V was pared by 6 bases and J by 1 base, with 22 bases between. The CDR3 bases are TGTGCCAGCAGACCAAACCTAGGAATGGGATTGGCCAAAAACATTCAGTACTTC. Translation: CASRPNLGMGLAKNIQYF. The whole variable domain, remainder taken from reference TRBV11-1 and TRBJ2-4, is EAEVAQSPRYKITEKSQAVAFWCDPISGHATLYWYRQILGQGPELLVQFQDESVVDDSQLPKDRFSAERLKGVDSTLKIQPAELGDSAMYLCASRPNLGMGLAKNIQYFGAGTRLSVL.

This clonotype was counted many times. This rearrangement joins TRBV20-1 to TRBJ1-1, with D possibly being TRBD1 (6 bases). V lost 6 bases and J lost 5, with 19 bases in between. CDR1 DFQATT and CDR2 SNEGSKA come from the germline V gene (reference sequence). The length of the CDR3 is 14 residues. The CDR3 DNA is TGCAGTGCCCCGTCCGGGACAAAAAGAACTGAAGCTTTCTTT. The encoded protein is CSAPSGTKRTEAFF.